Following are 10 T cell receptor beta chains from one sample sequenced in a study of cytomegalovirus exposure and HLA in healthy donors. A multiplex PCR was run with 60 Vbeta primers and 13 Jbeta primers. Repertoires were generated with immunoSEQ multiplex PCR, while TCRdb's copy carries only in-frame clones and drops some. This sample has 45,000 to 65,000 clones, with roughly 70% found just once. The sequenced material came from PBMCs. The receptors come from a woman between 45 and 60 years old in good health and CMV-seropositive.

This chain uses TRBV10-3 with TRBJ2-1; TRBD2 agrees at 10 bases. Germline V gene sequence: CDR1 ENHRY, CDR2 SYGVKD. This CDR3 contains 15 residues. The V segment lost 0 bases and the J segment 6 bases; nucleotides outside the gene matches: 2. The CDR3 region is CAISESIAGGNEQFF. The CDR3 region has the DNA TGTGCCATCAGTGAGTCGATAGCGGGGGGCAATGAGCAGTTCTTC.

This chain joins TRBV2 and TRBJ1-5; D perhaps matches TRBD1 (5 bases). V lost 5 bases, J lost 5 bases, and 16 bases lay in between. The CDR3 is 15 residues long. Germline V lookup: CDR1 SNHLY, CDR2 FYNNEI. CDR3 in DNA: TGTGCCAGCAGTCGTCAGGGCCGCTGGGATCAGCCCCAGCATTTT. Protein: CASSRQGRWDQPQHF.

This clone is a singleton in its sample. The chain combines TRBV11-1 with TRBJ1-1; perhaps TRBD1 as D (6 bases). The germline V and J ends were trimmed by 7 bases and 5 bases, with 17 bases remaining between them. The CDR3 totals 14 residues. Germline CDR1 SGHAT, CDR2 FQDESV (reference sequence). The CDR3 nucleotides read TGTGCCAGCACCCAGGGGAACCTATTTACTGAAGCTTTCTTT. Protein sequence: CASTQGNLFTEAFF.

V gene TRBV7-9 combines with J gene TRBJ2-7; perhaps TRBD2 as D (7 bases). Germline V lookup: CDR1 SEHNR, CDR2 FQNEAQ (reference sequence). The CDR3 sequence is 11 residues long. The V gene lost 7 bases and the J gene lost 6 bases, with 10 bases spanning the gap. The CDR3 bases are TGTGCCAGCAAGGGGGGGGGCGAGCAGTACTTC. The encoded protein is CASKGGGEQYF.

The rearrangement uses TRBV28 and TRBJ1-4; 7 bases match TRBD1. CDR1 MDHEN and CDR2 SYDVKM come from the germline V gene. V shed 3 bases and J 8 bases; nucleotides not matched to a gene: 6. This CDR3 region has 14 residues. The CDR3 sequence is CASSLYRGTEKLFF. The CDR3 DNA follows: TGTGCCAGCAGTTTGTACAGGGGAACGGAAAAACTGTTTTTT.

The chain's CDR3 is CASSQSQRGGEQFF. CDR3 nucleotides: TGCGCCAGCAGCCAAAGTCAGCGGGGGGGCGAGCAGTTCTTC. The chain employs TRBV4-3 and TRBJ2-1, with 10 positions matching TRBD2. CDR3 length: 14 residues. Germline CDR1 and CDR2: LGHNA and YSLEER. V was clipped by 2 bases and J by 10 bases; unmatched bases: 5.

This clone has just a few counts. J is TRBJ2-1 and V is TRBV2, with 9 bases matching TRBD2. V lost 3 bases to trimming and J lost 1 base; unmatched junction nucleotides: 4. This CDR3 has 16 amino acids. Germline-derived CDR1 and CDR2 are SNHLY and FYNNEI. CDR3 in amino acids: CASSEVAGGSYNEQFF. The CDR3 region has the DNA TGTGCCAGCAGTGAGGTCGCGGGGGGGTCCTACAATGAGCAGTTCTTC.

V usage is TRBV6-6 and J usage is TRBJ1-5, with 7 bases aligning to TRBD1. CDR1 is MNHNY and CDR2 is SVGAGI in the germline V gene (reference sequence). V lost 7 bases and J lost 2; bases outside the gene matches: 8. The CDR3 consists of 15 residues. CDR3 amino acids: CASMGSGQGNQPQHF. The CDR3, as DNA: TGTGCCAGCATGGGATCCGGACAGGGCAATCAGCCCCAGCATTTT.

The chain uses TRBV2 and TRBJ1-2; D unclear. CDR3 length: 15 residues. Germline CDR1 SNHLY, CDR2 FYNNEI. V lost 7 bases and J lost 2, with 17 bases in between. The CDR3 here is CASKDSAGKNYGYTF. The DNA for the CDR3 is TGTGCCAGCAAGGATTCAGCGGGAAAAAACTATGGCTACACCTTC. Full variable domain (remainder filled in from reference TRBV2 and TRBJ1-2): EPEVTQTPSHQVTQMGQEVILRCVPISNHLYFYWYRQILGQKVEFLVSFYNNEISEKSEIFDDQFSVERPDGSNFTLKIRSTKLEDSAMYFCASKDSAGKNYGYTFGSGTRLTVV.

The J gene is TRBJ2-3, the V gene TRBV2, with D possibly matching TRBD1 (5 bases). Germline CDR1 and CDR2: SNHLY and FYNNEI. CDR3 length: 14 residues. The ends were cut back, 4 bases at V and 0 bases at J, with 8 bases in the middle. This CDR3 is CASSAGLSTDTQYF. The DNA for the CDR3 is TGTGCCAGCAGTGCAGGGCTTAGCACAGATACGCAGTATTTT.